This TCR beta chain was identified during a study of CD8 T cells in Susac syndrome. When the RNA was reverse transcribed, random hexamers were used with an input of about 0.45 to 1 ug. The TCR beta CDR3 was amplified by immunoSEQ multiplex PCR across 54 Vbeta, 13 Jbeta. TCRdb reprocessed the immunoSEQ multiplex PCR reads via MiXCR and lists one record per CDR3 protein. The sample yields around 80,000 distinct CDR3 sequences, around 94% seen once. After removal of 3 bases from V and 3 bases from J, the junction contained 6 bases not matched to a gene. The CDR3 is 15 amino acids. CDR1 MRHNA and CDR2 SNTAGT come from the germline V gene.

This clonotype was obtained from a human donor in good health. The rearrangement uses TRBV6-4 and TRBJ2-3, with TRBD2 matching 7 bases. The sample comprised CD8+ T cells from PBMCs. The CDR3 sequence: CASSESSGETDTQYF. The DNA for the CDR3 is TGTGCCAGCAGTGAGTCTAGCGGTGAGACAGATACGCAGTATTTT.